This TCR beta chain was retrieved from a study of T-cell reconstitution after alpha-beta-depleted transplantation in children. This clonotype was detected a few times. The TCRbeta library was prepared with unique molecular identifiers. TCRdb used MiXCR to reprocess the PCR reads, holding one entry per CDR3 protein. The data show 300,000 to 400,000 distinct CDR3 sequences, about 17% seen once. This specimen consisted of PBMCs, mostly from graft donor cells, obtained 360 days after TCRalphabeta/CD19-depleted stem cell transplant. The TCR comes from a male patient under 10 years old who had a stem cell transplant for acute lymphoblastic leukemia, so the T cells may come from the graft donor.

The CDR3 protein is CSARAQKYSYNEQFF. The DNA for the CDR3 is TGCAGTGCTAGAGCCCAAAAATATAGCTACAATGAGCAGTTCTTC. The chain combines TRBV20-1 with TRBJ2-1; D is undetermined. CDR1 is DFQATT, CDR2 SNEGSKA, per germline (reference sequence). The CDR3 spans 15 residues. Trimming shortened V by 1 base and J by 3 bases, and 13 bases separated the two germline ends.